This T cell receptor beta chain was captured by sequencing in a study of cytomegalovirus exposure and HLA in healthy donors. Study findings and constraints: A few chains tied to CMV proved CMV antigen-specific in vitro. TCR beta V- and J-gene trimming, according to a later analysis, was linked to a missense DCLRE1C variant. TCR association rates varied by HLA locus in a later analysis, with DRB1 highest and HLA-C lowest.

Use of 60 Vbeta and 13 Jbeta primers characterized the PCR. The data were produced by immunoSEQ multiplex PCR, yet TCRdb's version contains in-frame clones alone and is incomplete. The repertoire includes approximately 97,000 clones, 70% to 75% of them detected once, and around 3.5% sits in the top ten. Trimming stripped 5 bases from V and 1 base from J, with 8 bases between. The length of the CDR3 is 13 residues. CDR1 and CDR2 (germline): SSHAT, FNYEAQ (reference sequence). Turning to this clone: The antigen is unknown.

The source of this sequence is a middle-aged man in good health and CMV-seronegative. Sequencing was done on a sample of PBMCs. V gene TRBV7-7 combines with J gene TRBJ1-1, with no clear D. The CDR3 here is CASSAGGNTEAFF. Here the CDR3 DNA reads TGTGCCAGCAGCGCGGGCGGGAACACTGAAGCTTTCTTT.